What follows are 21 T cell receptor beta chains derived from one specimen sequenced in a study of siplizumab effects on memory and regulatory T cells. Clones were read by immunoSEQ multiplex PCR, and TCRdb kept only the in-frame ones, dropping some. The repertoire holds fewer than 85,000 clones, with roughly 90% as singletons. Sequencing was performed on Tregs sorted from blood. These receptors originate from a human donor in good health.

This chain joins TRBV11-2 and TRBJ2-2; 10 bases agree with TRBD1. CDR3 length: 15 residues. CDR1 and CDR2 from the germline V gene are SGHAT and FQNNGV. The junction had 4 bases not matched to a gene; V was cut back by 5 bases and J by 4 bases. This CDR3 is CASSVRDRGTGELFF. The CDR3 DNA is TGTGCCAGCAGCGTCCGGGACAGGGGCACCGGGGAGCTGTTTTTT.

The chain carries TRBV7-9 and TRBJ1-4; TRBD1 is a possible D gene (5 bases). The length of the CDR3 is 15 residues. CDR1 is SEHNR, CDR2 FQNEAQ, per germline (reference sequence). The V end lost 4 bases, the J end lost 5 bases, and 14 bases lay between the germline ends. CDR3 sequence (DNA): TGTGCCAGCAGCTCCCCGGGACTGTTGAATGAAAAACTGTTTTTT. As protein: CASSSPGLLNEKLFF.

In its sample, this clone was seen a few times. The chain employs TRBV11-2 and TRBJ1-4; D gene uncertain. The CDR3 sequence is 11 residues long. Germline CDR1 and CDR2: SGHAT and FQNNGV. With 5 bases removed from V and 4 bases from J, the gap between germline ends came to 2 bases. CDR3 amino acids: CASSHNEKLFF. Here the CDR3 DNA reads TGTGCCAGCAGCCATAATGAAAAACTGTTTTTT.

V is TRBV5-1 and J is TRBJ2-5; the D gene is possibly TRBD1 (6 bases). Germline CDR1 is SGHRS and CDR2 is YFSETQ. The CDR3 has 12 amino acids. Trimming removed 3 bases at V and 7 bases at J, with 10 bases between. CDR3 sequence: CASSSDRRTQYF. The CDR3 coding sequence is TGCGCCAGCAGCTCCGACAGGCGGACCCAGTACTTC. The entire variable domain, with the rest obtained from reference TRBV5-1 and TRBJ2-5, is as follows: KAGVTQTPRYLIKTRGQQVTLSCSPISGHRSVSWYQQTPGQGLQFLFEYFSETQRNKGNFPGRFSGRQFSNSRSEMNVSTLELGDSALYLCASSSDRRTQYFGPGTRLLVL.

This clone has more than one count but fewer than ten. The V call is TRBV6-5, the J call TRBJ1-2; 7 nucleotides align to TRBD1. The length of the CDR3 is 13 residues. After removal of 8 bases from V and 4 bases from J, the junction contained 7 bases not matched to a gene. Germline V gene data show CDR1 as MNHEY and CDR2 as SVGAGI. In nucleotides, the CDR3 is TGTGCCAGCGGGTCCGGGACAGTCTATGGCTACACCTTC. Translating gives CASGSGTVYGYTF.

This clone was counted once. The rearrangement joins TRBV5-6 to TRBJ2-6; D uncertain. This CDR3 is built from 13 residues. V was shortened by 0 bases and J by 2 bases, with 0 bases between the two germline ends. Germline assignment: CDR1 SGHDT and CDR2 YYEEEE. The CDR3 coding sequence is TGTGCCAGCAGCTTGGCTGGGGCCAACGTCCTGACTTTC. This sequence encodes CASSLAGANVLTF. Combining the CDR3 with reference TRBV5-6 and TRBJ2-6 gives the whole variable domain DAGVTQSPTHLIKTRGQQVTLRCSPKSGHDTVSWYQQALGQGPQFIFQYYEEEERQRGNFPDRFSGHQFPNYSSELNVNALLLGDSALYLCASSLAGANVLTFGAGSRLTVL.

CDR3 sequence reads: CASSEGAVGTGELFF. CDR3 coding DNA: TGCGCCAGCAGTGAGGGGGCAGTTGGGACCGGGGAGCTGTTTTTT. The rearrangement links TRBV10-1 to TRBJ2-2; a weak D match, TRBD1 (5 bases). V lost 2 bases, J lost 5 bases, and 12 bases lay in between. This CDR3 has 15 amino acids. Germline lookup yields CDR1 WNHNN and CDR2 SYGVQD (reference sequence).

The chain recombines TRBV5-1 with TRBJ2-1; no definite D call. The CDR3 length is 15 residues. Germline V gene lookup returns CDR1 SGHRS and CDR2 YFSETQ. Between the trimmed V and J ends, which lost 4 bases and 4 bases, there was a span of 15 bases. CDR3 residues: CASSPRPGTYNEQFF. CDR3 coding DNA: TGCGCCAGCAGCCCCCGGCCCGGTACTTACAATGAGCAGTTCTTC. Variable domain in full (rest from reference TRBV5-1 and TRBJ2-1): KAGVTQTPRYLIKTRGQQVTLSCSPISGHRSVSWYQQTPGQGLQFLFEYFSETQRNKGNFPGRFSGRQFSNSRSEMNVSTLELGDSALYLCASSPRPGTYNEQFFGPGTRLTVL.

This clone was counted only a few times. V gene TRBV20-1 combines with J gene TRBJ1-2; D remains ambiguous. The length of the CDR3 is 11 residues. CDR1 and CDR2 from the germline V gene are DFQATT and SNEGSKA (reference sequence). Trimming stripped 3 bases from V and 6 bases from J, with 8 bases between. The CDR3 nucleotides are TGCAGTGCTAGGGACCTACATGGCTACACCTTC. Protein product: CSARDLHGYTF.

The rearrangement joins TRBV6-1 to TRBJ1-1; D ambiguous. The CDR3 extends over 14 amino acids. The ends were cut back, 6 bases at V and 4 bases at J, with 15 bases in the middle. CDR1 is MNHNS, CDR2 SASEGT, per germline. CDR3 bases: TGTGCCAGCAGGTATTCCGCGATAGGCACTGAAGCTTTCTTT. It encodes CASRYSAIGTEAFF.

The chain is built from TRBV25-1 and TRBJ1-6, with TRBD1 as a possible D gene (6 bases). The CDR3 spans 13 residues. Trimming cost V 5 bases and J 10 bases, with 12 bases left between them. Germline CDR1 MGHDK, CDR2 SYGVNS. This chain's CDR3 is CASSRQVGSPLHF. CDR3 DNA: TGTGCCAGCAGTCGACAGGTCGGGTCACCCCTCCACTTT.

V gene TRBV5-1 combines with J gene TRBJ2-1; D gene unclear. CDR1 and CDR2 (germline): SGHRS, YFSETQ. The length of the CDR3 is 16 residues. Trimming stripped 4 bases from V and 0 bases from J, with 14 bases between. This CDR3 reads CASSISRTSSYNEQFF. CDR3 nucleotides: TGCGCCAGCAGCATCTCTCGAACGAGCTCCTACAATGAGCAGTTCTTC.

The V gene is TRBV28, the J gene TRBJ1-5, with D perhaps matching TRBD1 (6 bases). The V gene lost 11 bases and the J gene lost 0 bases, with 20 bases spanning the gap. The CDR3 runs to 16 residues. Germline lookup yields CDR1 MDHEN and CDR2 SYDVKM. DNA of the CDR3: TGTGCCGGGAAAAAAAGAACAGGGACTAGCAATCAGCCCCAGCATTTT. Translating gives CAGKKRTGTSNQPQHF.

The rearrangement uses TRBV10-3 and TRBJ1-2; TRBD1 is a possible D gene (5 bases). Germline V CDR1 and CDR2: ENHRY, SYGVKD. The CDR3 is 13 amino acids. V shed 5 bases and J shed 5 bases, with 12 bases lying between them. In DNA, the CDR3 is TGTGCCATCAGTCAGACAGATGGATATGGCTACACCTTC. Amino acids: CAISQTDGYGYTF.

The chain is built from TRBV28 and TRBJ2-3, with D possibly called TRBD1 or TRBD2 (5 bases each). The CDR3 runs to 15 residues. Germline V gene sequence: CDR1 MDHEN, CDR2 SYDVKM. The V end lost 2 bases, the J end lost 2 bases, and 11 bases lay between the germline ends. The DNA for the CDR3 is TGTGCCAGCAGTTTAGCAGGGACCCTCACAGATACGCAGTATTTT. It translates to CASSLAGTLTDTQYF.

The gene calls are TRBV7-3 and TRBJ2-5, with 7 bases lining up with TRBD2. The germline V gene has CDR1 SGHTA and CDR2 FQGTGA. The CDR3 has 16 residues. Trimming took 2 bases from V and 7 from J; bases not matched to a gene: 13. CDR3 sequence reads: CASSLSSGASGGTQYF. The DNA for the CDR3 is TGTGCCAGCAGCTTATCTTCCGGGGCTAGCGGAGGGACCCAGTACTTC. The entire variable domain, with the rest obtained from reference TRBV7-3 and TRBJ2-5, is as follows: GAGVSQTPSNKVTEKGKYVELRCDPISGHTALYWYRQSLGQGPEFLIYFQGTGAADDSGLPNDRFFAVRPEGSVSTLKIQRTERGDSAVYLCASSLSSGASGGTQYFGPGTRLLVL.

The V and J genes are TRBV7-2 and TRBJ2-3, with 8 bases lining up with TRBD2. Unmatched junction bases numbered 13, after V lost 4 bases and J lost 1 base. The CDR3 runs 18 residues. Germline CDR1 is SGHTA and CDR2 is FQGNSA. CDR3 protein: CASSSNRAGVSGTDTQYF. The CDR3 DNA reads TGTGCCAGCAGCTCCAACCGAGCGGGGGTCTCTGGCACAGATACGCAGTATTTT.

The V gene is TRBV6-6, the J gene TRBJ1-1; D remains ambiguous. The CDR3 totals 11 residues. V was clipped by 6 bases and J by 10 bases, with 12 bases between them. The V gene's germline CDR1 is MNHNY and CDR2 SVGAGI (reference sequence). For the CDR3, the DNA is TGTGCCAGCAGGACCCCGGGTGGAGCTTTCTTT. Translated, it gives CASRTPGGAFF.

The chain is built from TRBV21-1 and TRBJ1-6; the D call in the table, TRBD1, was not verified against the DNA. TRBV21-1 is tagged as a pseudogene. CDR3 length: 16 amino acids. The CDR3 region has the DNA TGTGCCAGCAGCAAAGATTACAGGGCCTCGGATTCACCCCTCCACTTT. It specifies CASSKDYRASDSPLHF.

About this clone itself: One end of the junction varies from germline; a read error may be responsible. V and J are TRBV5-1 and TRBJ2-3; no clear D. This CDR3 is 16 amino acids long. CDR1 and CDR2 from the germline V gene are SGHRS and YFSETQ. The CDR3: CASSVAPTARTDPQYF. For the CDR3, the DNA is TGCGCCAGCAGCGTCGCTCCTACAGCGCGCACAGATCCGCAGTATTTT.

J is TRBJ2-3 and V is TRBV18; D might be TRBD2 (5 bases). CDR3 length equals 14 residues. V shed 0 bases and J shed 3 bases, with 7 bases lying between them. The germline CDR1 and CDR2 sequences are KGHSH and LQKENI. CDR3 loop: CASSPPPGTDTQYF. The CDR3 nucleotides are TGTGCCAGCTCACCACCCCCGGGGACAGATACGCAGTATTTT.